Each of the 21 T cell receptor beta chains below was sequenced from the same sample in a study of shared clonotypes between healthy human individuals. Libraries were prepared by immunoSEQ multiplex PCR; TCRdb keeps only in-frame clonotypes and omits some of them. The data show around 340,000 clones, about 70% seen once. Sequences were obtained from memory CD4+ T cells sorted from blood. Specified subset: CD45RA-negative fraction. These receptors all stem from a man aged 25 to 45 in good health.

The chain links TRBV7-8 to TRBJ2-7, with D perhaps TRBD1 or TRBD2 (5 bases each). V was shortened by 8 bases and J by 2 bases, with 16 bases between the two germline ends. The CDR3 extends over 14 amino acids. Germline CDR1 is SGHVS and CDR2 is FQNEAQ. This chain's CDR3 is CASGSWGLTYEQYF. The CDR3 bases are TGTGCCAGCGGGTCTTGGGGGTTAACCTACGAGCAGTACTTC.

Here the CDR3 reads CAISVGVSSDTQYF. The CDR3 nucleotides read TGTGCCATCAGTGTTGGTGTTTCCTCAGATACGCAGTATTTT. The rearrangement links TRBV10-3 to TRBJ2-3, with D unresolved. Looked up from germline, CDR1 is ENHRY and CDR2 is SYGVKD. Trimming removed 4 bases at V and 4 bases at J, with 12 bases between. CDR3 length: 14 amino acids.

CDR3 protein: CASSLEGQDYGYTF. CDR3 DNA sequence: TGTGCCAGCAGCTTAGAGGGACAGGACTATGGCTACACCTTC. This sequence joins TRBV7-8 and TRBJ1-2; 8 bases map to TRBD1. Germline trimming cut 1 base from V and 3 bases from J; bases unmatched to any gene: 1. The CDR3 extends over 14 amino acids. The germline gives CDR1 SGHVS, CDR2 FQNEAQ.

In its sample, this clone was seen a few times. J is TRBJ2-3 and V is TRBV27; 7 nucleotides line up with TRBD1. CDR3 length: 17 residues. The ends lost 3 bases at V and 2 bases at J; junction bases unmatched: 11. Germline assignment: CDR1 MNHEY and CDR2 SMNVEV (reference sequence). The CDR3 bases are TGTGCCAGCAGTTTTTACCGGGACAGCCTCCTCACAGATACGCAGTATTTT. Protein sequence: CASSFYRDSLLTDTQYF.

The chain combines TRBV19 with TRBJ2-1; D possibly uses TRBD1 or TRBD2 (6 bases each). Germline V lookup: CDR1 LNHDA, CDR2 SQIVND (reference sequence). The V and J ends lost 1 base and 8 bases respectively, with 15 bases between them. The CDR3 totals 15 residues. The CDR3 loop is CASSIGPGAYDEQFF. The CDR3 bases are TGTGCCAGTAGTATAGGGCCGGGGGCGTACGATGAGCAGTTCTTC.

The chain employs TRBV5-5 and TRBJ2-3; 9 bases are shared with TRBD2. CDR3 length: 16 residues. Germline CDR1 is SGHKS and CDR2 is YYEKEE (reference sequence). V lost 0 bases to trimming and J lost 7 bases; unmatched junction nucleotides: 9. CDR3 nucleotides: TGTGCCAGCAGCTTGGAGTTTAGCGGGAGTATAAATACGCAGTATTTT. This codes for CASSLEFSGSINTQYF.

This chain joins TRBV13 and TRBJ2-7; TRBD1 matches 8 bases. Per germline, CDR1 PRHDT and CDR2 FYEKMQ (reference sequence). CDR3 length: 16 amino acids. With 0 bases clipped from V and 3 bases from J, the junction kept 7 bases outside the gene matches. The CDR3 reads CASSLGQGALDYEQYF. In nucleotides, the CDR3 is TGTGCCAGCAGCTTAGGGCAGGGGGCTTTAGACTACGAGCAGTACTTC.

This chain uses TRBV7-2 with TRBJ2-1; 9 bases match TRBD2. Germline CDR1 SGHTA, CDR2 FQGNSA. After removal of 6 bases from V and 9 bases from J, the junction contained 12 bases not matched to a gene. The CDR3 contains 15 residues. This CDR3 is CASRSGVAGVREQFF. CDR3 DNA sequence: TGTGCCAGCAGAAGTGGGGTAGCGGGAGTCCGTGAGCAGTTCTTC.

V is TRBV7-6 and J is TRBJ2-3, with 12 nucleotides matching TRBD2. J lost 4 bases, V lost 3 bases, and 11 bases had no gene match. From germline, CDR1 is SGHVS and CDR2 FNYEAQ. The CDR3 sequence is 18 residues long. The DNA for the CDR3 is TGTGCCAGCAGCTTGGATATCTCCGGGACTAGCGGGCCAGATACGCAGTATTTT. It codes for CASSLDISGTSGPDTQYF.

At least ten counts were recorded for this clone. The chain links TRBV4-2 to TRBJ1-2; 7 bases are a match to TRBD1. The CDR3 runs 15 residues. V lost 1 base and J lost 5; bases outside the gene matches: 7. Germline CDR1 reads LGHNA; CDR2 reads YNFKEQ. The CDR3 spells CASSQGLTGRYGYTF. The CDR3 DNA sequence: TGTGCCAGCAGCCAAGGACTGACAGGGCGGTATGGCTACACCTTC.

This clone has only one observation. The genes are TRBV2 and TRBJ1-1; 7 bases match TRBD1. Germline CDR1 reads SNHLY; CDR2 reads FYNNEI. CDR3 length: 14 residues. Germline trimming cut 7 bases from V and 4 bases from J; bases unmatched to any gene: 9. For the CDR3, the DNA is TGTGCCAGCACCGGCATGTCAGGGGGCACTGAAGCTTTCTTT. Translated: CASTGMSGGTEAFF.

This rearrangement joins TRBV5-4 to TRBJ1-4; D might be TRBD1 (6 bases). The CDR3 covers 14 residues. CDR1 is SGHNT and CDR2 is YYREEE in the germline V gene (reference sequence). V dropped 4 bases and J dropped 3 bases, with 10 bases sitting between them. CDR3 coding DNA: TGTGCCAGCAGCCGACAGGTAGCTAATGAAAAACTGTTTTTT. It specifies CASSRQVANEKLFF.

This rearrangement joins TRBV6-5 to TRBJ2-7; a weak D match, TRBD2 (5 bases). The CDR3 has 12 amino acids. In germline, CDR1 is MNHEY, CDR2 SVGAGI. Trimming cost V 6 bases and J 5 bases, with 11 bases left between them. The CDR3 bases are TGTGCCAGCAGCCGACCCGGGGACGAGCAGTACTTC. This gives the protein CASSRPGDEQYF.

V gene TRBV15 combines with J gene TRBJ2-7; D is uncertain. CDR1 and CDR2 (germline): LNHNV, YYDKDF (reference sequence). The length of the CDR3 is 14 residues. V was trimmed by 0 bases and J by 0 bases, leaving 6 bases between them. The CDR3 DNA sequence: TGTGCCACCAGCAGAGAAGTCCACTCCTACGAGCAGTACTTC. It codes for CATSREVHSYEQYF.

The J gene is TRBJ2-2, the V gene TRBV29-1; 9 bases are a match to TRBD2. Germline V gene data show CDR1 as SQVTM and CDR2 as ANQGSEA. The CDR3 has 14 residues. The junction had 4 bases not matched to a gene; V was cut back by 8 bases and J by 0 bases. The CDR3: CSIWTSANTGELFF. As DNA, the CDR3 is TGCAGCATCTGGACTAGCGCGAACACCGGGGAGCTGTTTTTT.

The V and J genes are TRBV10-1 and TRBJ1-1; no clear D. Trimming removed 3 bases at V and 0 bases at J, with 11 bases between. The germline V gene has CDR1 WNHNN and CDR2 SYGVQD (reference sequence). The CDR3 extends over 15 amino acids. The CDR3 nucleotides read TGCGCCAGCAGTGAAACACCTTATATGAACACTGAAGCTTTCTTT. Translated, it gives CASSETPYMNTEAFF.

The chain uses TRBV5-1 and TRBJ1-2; a possible D gene is TRBD1 (5 bases). Germline V gives CDR1 SGHRS, CDR2 YFSETQ. V gave up 0 bases and J gave up 8 bases, with 17 bases separating them. The CDR3 loop spans 15 amino acids. CDR3 amino acids: CASSLVGTEGIGYTF. DNA for the CDR3: TGCGCCAGCAGCTTGGTCGGGACGGAGGGAATCGGCTACACCTTC.

V and J are TRBV7-9 and TRBJ1-1; unclear D gene. Germline CDR1 is SEHNR and CDR2 is FQNEAQ (reference sequence). Trimming cost V 1 base and J 3 bases, with 15 bases left between them. The CDR3 is 16 residues long. The CDR3 sequence: CASSLEGLIRDTEAFF. In DNA, the CDR3 is TGTGCCAGCAGCTTAGAAGGCCTCATAAGGGACACTGAAGCTTTCTTT.

This rearrangement joins TRBV19 to TRBJ2-4; D not resolved. The ends were cut back, 6 bases at V and 7 bases at J, with 19 bases in the middle. This CDR3 has 15 residues. Germline CDR1 reads LNHDA; CDR2 reads SQIVND (reference sequence). CDR3 DNA sequence: TGTGCCAGTAGGAAACTTGGCCAAGGGTGGAACATTCAGTACTTC. Translating gives CASRKLGQGWNIQYF.

The chain combines TRBV23-1 with TRBJ2-2; D is uncertain. TRBV23-1 is annotated as an ORF whose role is uncertain. V was pared by 8 bases and J by 0 bases, with 16 bases between. This CDR3 has 16 amino acids. Written as DNA, the CDR3 is TGCGCCAGCTTGGGGTCCGGGCGAACGAACACCGGGGAGCTGTTTTTT. It specifies CASLGSGRTNTGELFF.

The J gene is TRBJ2-3, the V gene TRBV5-1; a weak D match, TRBD2 (6 bases). The CDR3 runs 15 residues. The V end lost 0 bases, the J end lost 6 bases, and 14 bases lay between the germline ends. Germline CDR1 reads SGHRS; CDR2 reads YFSETQ. The CDR3 loop reads CASSLAGGGLDTQYF. CDR3 DNA sequence: TGCGCCAGCAGCTTGGCCGGGGGAGGTTTGGATACGCAGTATTTT.